The 31 T cell receptor beta chains in this list originate from one sample, sequenced in a study of blood T cell repertoires in COVID-19 (dated by TCRdb to 2018 to 2020). Libraries were built with the immunoSEQ multiplex PCR assay. Imported from immuneACCESS, the table was reduced by TCRdb to in-frame sequences with V and J called. These copies leave out some clones; in studies compared against another copy, an unresolved V gene accounts for under half, and the cause of the remainder is not known. In this sample the table shows around 180,000 clones, 86% of which occur a single time. The ten largest clones take up 2.5% to 3% of the sample. The specimen sequenced was peripheral blood. The source of these receptors is a woman under 40 with active or convalescent COVID-19.

Only a few counts were recorded for this clone. The chain combines TRBV30 with TRBJ1-2, with D unclear. Trimming took off 2 bases at V and 4 bases at J, with 11 bases between the two ends. The CDR3 spans 13 residues. Germline assignment: CDR1 GTSNPN and CDR2 SVGIG (reference sequence). CDR3 protein: CAWSFAGFYGYTF. CDR3 sequence (DNA): TGTGCCTGGAGTTTCGCAGGCTTCTATGGCTACACCTTC.

The gene calls are TRBV4-2 and TRBJ1-2, with TRBD1 identical over 11 bases. Germline loops: CDR1 LGHNA, CDR2 YNFKEQ. This CDR3 is built from 15 residues. J gave up 1 base and V 6 bases, and 4 bases lay outside the gene matches. The DNA for the CDR3 is TGTGCCAGCAGGGGACAGGGGGAAGTTAACTATGGCTACACCTTC. Translated: CASRGQGEVNYGYTF.

This clone was counted once. The chain carries TRBV11-3 and TRBJ2-7, with D perhaps TRBD2 (5 bases). Germline V lookup: CDR1 SGHNT, CDR2 YENEEA. With 2 bases removed from V and 3 bases from J, the gap between germline ends came to 14 bases. The CDR3 is 15 residues long. The CDR3 loop is CASSLYAEAFYEQYF. The CDR3 DNA is TGTGCCAGCAGCTTATACGCGGAGGCCTTCTACGAGCAGTACTTC.

The table lists this clone with a few counts. The chain recombines TRBV5-1 with TRBJ1-2; tentative D call: TRBD1 (5 bases). Trimming removed 0 bases at V and 5 bases at J, with 20 bases between. Germline assignment: CDR1 SGHRS and CDR2 YFSETQ. The CDR3 contains 17 residues. The CDR3 spells CASSLVAEGPGFYGYTF. Written as DNA, the CDR3 is TGCGCCAGCAGCTTGGTGGCGGAGGGGCCTGGGTTTTATGGCTACACCTTC.

This clone has just a few counts. The chain employs TRBV29-1 and TRBJ1-3; unclear D gene. The CDR3 totals 13 residues. Germline V gene lookup returns CDR1 SQVTM and CDR2 ANQGSEA. V lost 4 bases and J lost 4, with 11 bases in between. CDR3: CSVAMYSGNTIYF. The CDR3 DNA reads as TGCAGCGTTGCAATGTATAGCGGAAACACCATATATTTT. Filled out from reference TRBV29-1 and TRBJ1-3, the complete variable domain reads SAVISQKPSRDICQRGTSLTIQCQVDSQVTMMFWYRQQPGQSLTLIATANQGSEATYESGFVIDKFPISRPNLTFSTLTVSNMSPEDSSIYLCSVAMYSGNTIYFGEGSWLTVV.

J is TRBJ2-7 and V is TRBV5-1; perhaps TRBD2 as D (6 bases). Germline CDR1 reads SGHRS; CDR2 reads YFSETQ. CDR3 length: 16 amino acids. V was pared by 0 bases and J by 2 bases, with 15 bases between. In nucleotides, the CDR3 is TGCGCCAGCAGCTTGGGGCGGGGCCGCTCCACCTACGAGCAGTACTTC. This codes for CASSLGRGRSTYEQYF.

This chain joins TRBV28 and TRBJ1-4, with D perhaps TRBD1 (6 bases). The germline V gene encodes CDR1 MDHEN and CDR2 SYDVKM. The CDR3 runs 15 residues. V lost 2 bases to trimming and J lost 0 bases, with 7 bases between them. CDR3 in amino acids: CASSLPGATNEKLFF. For the CDR3, the DNA is TGTGCCAGCAGTTTACCAGGGGCAACTAATGAAAAACTGTTTTTT.

The V call is TRBV7-9, the J call TRBJ1-4; 9 bases agree with TRBD1. The CDR3 totals 16 residues. V gave up 1 base and J gave up 8 bases; unmatched junction bases: 8. The V gene's germline CDR1 is SEHNR and CDR2 FQNEAQ (reference sequence). The CDR3 region is CASSLDEGQGREKLFF. The CDR3 region has the DNA TGTGCCAGCAGCTTAGACGAGGGACAGGGTCGGGAAAAACTGTTTTTT.

This chain joins TRBV10-3 and TRBJ1-1; D is uncertain. With 0 bases removed from V and 1 base from J, the gap between germline ends came to 9 bases. Looked up from germline, CDR1 is ENHRY and CDR2 is SYGVKD. The CDR3 runs 15 residues. This chain's CDR3 is CAISESYSSNTEAFF. The CDR3 DNA follows: TGTGCCATCAGTGAGTCATATAGCTCGAACACTGAAGCTTTCTTT.

The chain is built from TRBV7-8 and TRBJ1-3, with D possibly TRBD1 on 5 matching bases. This CDR3 is 14 amino acids long. Looked up from germline, CDR1 is SGHVS and CDR2 is FQNEAQ. The germline V and J ends were trimmed by 2 bases and 4 bases, with 9 bases remaining between them. This CDR3 is CASSLQGGGNTIYF. In nucleotides, the CDR3 is TGTGCCAGCAGCTTACAGGGAGGAGGAAACACCATATATTTT.

This rearrangement joins TRBV5-4 to TRBJ1-6; perhaps TRBD1 as D (6 bases). Trimming left V 4 bases short and J 6 bases short, with 11 bases between. This CDR3 has 14 residues. Germline assignment: CDR1 SGHNT and CDR2 YYREEE (reference sequence). DNA of the CDR3: TGTGCCAGCAGCGGGGGGGCCCGTAATTCACCCCTCCACTTT. Amino acids: CASSGGARNSPLHF.

This chain connects TRBV10-2 to TRBJ2-1; 10 bases line up with TRBD2. Per germline, CDR1 WSHSY and CDR2 SAAADI. This CDR3 region has 14 residues. With 7 bases clipped from V and 8 bases from J, the junction kept 8 bases outside the gene matches. The DNA of the CDR3 is TGCGCCAGCATGAGAAGCGGGGGGGCGGATGAGCAGTTCTTC. Translated, it gives CASMRSGGADEQFF.

The chain links TRBV2 to TRBJ1-6, with D unclear. The CDR3 covers 14 residues. CDR1 and CDR2 (germline): SNHLY, FYNNEI. V was clipped by 10 bases and J by 14 bases, with 24 bases between them. CDR3 region: CATTEGPTPHALHF. The CDR3 region has the DNA TGTGCCACCACGGAGGGCCCGACGCCCCACGCCCTCCACTTT.

The chain has TRBV18 and TRBJ2-1; perhaps TRBD2 as D (6 bases). V lost 5 bases to trimming and J lost 5 bases, with 13 bases between them. The CDR3 length is 14 residues. CDR1 is KGHSH and CDR2 is LQKENI in the germline V gene. Written as DNA, the CDR3 is TGTGCCAGCTCAAGCATTAGCGGAGACAATGAGCAGTTCTTC. It specifies CASSSISGDNEQFF.

The V call is TRBV28, the J call TRBJ2-1; D might be TRBD1 (5 bases). CDR1 is MDHEN, CDR2 SYDVKM, per germline. Deletions cut 5 bases from V and 6 bases from J, with 17 bases between. This CDR3 contains 15 residues. This chain's CDR3 is CASSADLQDGNEQFF. The DNA for the CDR3 is TGTGCCAGCAGTGCCGACCTACAGGATGGCAATGAGCAGTTCTTC.

The chain has TRBV9 and TRBJ1-1, with D hard to call. V lost 0 bases and J 3 bases, leaving 12 bases between the germline ends. Germline V gives CDR1 SGDLS, CDR2 YYNGEE. This CDR3 is built from 15 residues. Here the CDR3 reads CASSVAWEFDTEAFF. The CDR3 DNA reads as TGTGCCAGCAGCGTAGCGTGGGAGTTCGACACTGAAGCTTTCTTT. The full variable domain, with the rest looked up from reference TRBV9 and TRBJ1-1, is DSGVTQTPKHLITATGQRVTLRCSPRSGDLSVYWYQQSLDQGLQFLIQYYNGEERAKGNILERFSAQQFPDLHSELNLSSLELGDSALYFCASSVAWEFDTEAFFGQGTRLTVV.

This clone came up many times. Other DNA sequences in this sample translate to the same CDR3. V gene TRBV2 combines with J gene TRBJ2-2, with D possibly matching TRBD2 (6 bases). Germline V gene sequence: CDR1 SNHLY, CDR2 FYNNEI. The CDR3 runs to 12 residues. V lost 8 bases and J lost 3, with 7 bases in between. CDR3 DNA sequence: TGTGCCAGCTCGGGGGACACCGGGGAGCTGTTTTTT. Translating it yields CASSGDTGELFF.

This clone was seen more than once but under ten times. This chain links TRBV6-2 or TRBV6-3 with TRBJ2-7; 11 bases match TRBD2. This CDR3 region has 17 residues. The J segment lost 2 bases and the V segment lost 2 bases, leaving 8 bases of the junction unmatched. The germline V gene encodes CDR1 MNHEY and CDR2 SVGEGT. This CDR3 reads CASSYIGLAGGAYEQYF. The CDR3 DNA sequence: TGTGCCAGCAGTTACATAGGCCTAGCGGGGGGAGCCTACGAGCAGTACTTC.

This clone has a single count. The chain joins TRBV7-9 to TRBJ1-1, with 7 bases fitting TRBD1. The length of the CDR3 is 13 residues. The V and J ends lost 2 bases and 5 bases, in that order; junction bases with no gene match: 2. The V gene's germline CDR1 is SEHNR and CDR2 FQNEAQ (reference sequence). This CDR3 reads CASSLSGGTEAFF. The CDR3 DNA reads TGTGCCAGCAGCTTATCAGGGGGAACTGAAGCTTTCTTT.

The gene calls are TRBV9 and TRBJ1-5; TRBD1 agrees at 7 bases. Germline V gene data show CDR1 as SGDLS and CDR2 as YYNGEE. Trimming took 3 bases from V and 2 from J; bases not matched to a gene: 5. The CDR3 covers 15 residues. CDR3 DNA sequence: TGTGCCAGCAGCGCGGGCGACAGGGGCAATCAGCCCCAGCATTTT. It is translated as CASSAGDRGNQPQHF.

This sequence joins TRBV2 and TRBJ2-3; 11 nucleotides match TRBD2. V was pared by 4 bases and J by 9 bases, with 9 bases of the junction left unmatched. The CDR3 has 15 residues. CDR1 and CDR2 from the germline V gene are SNHLY and FYNNEI. The CDR3 DNA reads as TGTGCCAGCAGTGGACTAGCGGGGACCACAGGGACGCAGTATTTT. This gives the protein CASSGLAGTTGTQYF.

V is TRBV6-5 and J is TRBJ2-3; D ambiguous. Trimming removed 0 bases from V and 2 bases from J, with 3 bases in between. Germline assignment: CDR1 MNHEY and CDR2 SVGAGI. This CDR3 spans 13 amino acids. The CDR3 here is CASSYSFTDTQYF. In nucleotides, the CDR3 is TGTGCCAGCAGTTACTCCTTCACAGATACGCAGTATTTT.

V is TRBV4-1 and J is TRBJ1-1; unclear D gene. The CDR3 sequence is 15 residues long. Trimming left V 0 bases short and J 2 bases short, with 10 bases between. Germline V gene sequence: CDR1 MGHRA, CDR2 YSYEKL. This chain's CDR3 is CASSQDLGRNTEAFF. For the CDR3, the DNA is TGCGCCAGCAGCCAAGATCTCGGGAGAAACACTGAAGCTTTCTTT.

Only a few counts were recorded for this clone. V usage is TRBV6-1 and J usage is TRBJ1-2; TRBD1 matches 11 bases. Looked up from germline, CDR1 is MNHNS and CDR2 is SASEGT. The V segment lost 1 base and the J segment 7 bases; nucleotides outside the gene matches: 2. This CDR3 is 14 amino acids long. The CDR3 loop is CASSEEGTGGGYTF. The CDR3 DNA sequence: TGTGCCAGCAGTGAAGAGGGGACAGGGGGTGGCTACACCTTC.

This chain uses TRBV4-2 with TRBJ2-3; perhaps TRBD1 as D (5 bases). Trimming shortened V by 3 bases and J by 4 bases, and 23 bases separated the two germline ends. Germline CDR1 and CDR2: LGHNA and YNFKEQ. This CDR3 has 18 amino acids. CDR3 nucleotide sequence: TGTGCCAGCAGCCATGCAACTGACAGCGCAATTCCCCCAGATACGCAGTATTTT. It encodes CASSHATDSAIPPDTQYF.

The genes are TRBV27 and TRBJ2-7; weak D call: TRBD1 (7 bases). This CDR3 is built from 16 residues. Trimming took off 4 bases at V and 3 bases at J, with 19 bases between the two ends. CDR1 MNHEY and CDR2 SMNVEV come from the germline V gene (reference sequence). CDR3 nucleotide sequence: TGTGCCAGCAGTTCCCTTTCGGAGGGGGCGTTCTACGAGCAGTACTTC. Residues: CASSSLSEGAFYEQYF.

CDR3 bases: TGCGCCAGCAGCAATGGGGGGGCTGGGTCCTACGAGCAGTACTTC. Amino acids: CASSNGGAGSYEQYF. The chain employs TRBV5-1 and TRBJ2-7, with a possible D match to TRBD2 (7 bases). CDR1 is SGHRS, CDR2 YFSETQ, per germline. Trimming took off 4 bases at V and 1 base at J, with 15 bases between the two ends. The CDR3 consists of 15 residues.

V is TRBV28 and J is TRBJ2-5; 9 bases line up with TRBD1. The CDR3 length is 14 residues. The ends lost 5 bases at V and 4 bases at J; junction bases unmatched: 5. Germline CDR1 reads MDHEN; CDR2 reads SYDVKM. The CDR3 protein is CASSANRGLETQYF. The DNA for the CDR3 is TGTGCCAGCAGTGCGAACAGGGGGCTAGAGACCCAGTACTTC.

The chain carries TRBV9 and TRBJ1-6; TRBD1 is a possible D gene (5 bases). The V and J ends lost 3 bases and 4 bases respectively, with 23 bases between them. CDR3 length: 19 amino acids. Germline CDR1 reads SGDLS; CDR2 reads YYNGEE. The CDR3 DNA follows: TGTGCCAGCAGCGGAACCGGACTACAAGGGGCGAAGTATAATTCACCCCTCCACTTT. It codes for CASSGTGLQGAKYNSPLHF.

The CDR3 region is CASSSPRGMNTEAFF. The CDR3 nucleotides read TGTGCCAGCAGCTCCCCCAGGGGCATGAACACTGAAGCTTTCTTT. This sequence joins TRBV7-8 and TRBJ1-1, with D tentatively TRBD1 (6 bases). The CDR3 is 15 amino acids. Germline CDR1 is SGHVS and CDR2 is FQNEAQ. V lost 4 bases, J lost 0 bases, and 12 bases lay in between.

The J gene is TRBJ2-1, the V gene TRBV14, with D perhaps TRBD1 (6 bases). There are 16 residues in the CDR3. V was shortened by 3 bases and J by 3 bases, with 15 bases between the two germline ends. Germline CDR1 reads SGHDN; CDR2 reads FVKESK. CDR3 bases: TGTGCCAGCAGCCACCTAGACAGGTCGGTCTACAATGAGCAGTTCTTC. Translated, it gives CASSHLDRSVYNEQFF.